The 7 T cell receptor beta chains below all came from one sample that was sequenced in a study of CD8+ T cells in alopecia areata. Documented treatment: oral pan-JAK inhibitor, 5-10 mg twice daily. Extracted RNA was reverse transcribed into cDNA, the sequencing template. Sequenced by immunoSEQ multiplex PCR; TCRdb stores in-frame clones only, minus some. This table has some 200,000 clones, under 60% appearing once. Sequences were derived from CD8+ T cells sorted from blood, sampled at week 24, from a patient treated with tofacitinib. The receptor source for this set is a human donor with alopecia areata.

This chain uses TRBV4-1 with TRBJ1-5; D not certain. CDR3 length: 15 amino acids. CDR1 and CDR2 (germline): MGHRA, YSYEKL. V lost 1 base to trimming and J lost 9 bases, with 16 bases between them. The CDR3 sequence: CASSQGGEGSGPQHF. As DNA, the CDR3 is TGCGCCAGCAGCCAAGGTGGGGAAGGCTCGGGGCCCCAGCATTTT.

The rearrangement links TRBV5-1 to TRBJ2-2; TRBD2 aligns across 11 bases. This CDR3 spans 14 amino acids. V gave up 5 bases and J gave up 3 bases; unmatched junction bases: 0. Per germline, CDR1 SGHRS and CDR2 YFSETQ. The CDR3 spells CASRGLADTGELFF. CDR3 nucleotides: TGCGCCAGCAGGGGACTAGCGGACACCGGGGAGCTGTTTTTT.

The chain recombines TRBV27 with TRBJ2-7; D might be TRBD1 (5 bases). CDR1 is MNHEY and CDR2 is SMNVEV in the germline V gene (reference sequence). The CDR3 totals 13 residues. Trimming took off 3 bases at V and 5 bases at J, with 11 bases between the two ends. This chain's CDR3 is CASSFLQGNEQYF. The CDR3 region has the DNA TGTGCCAGCAGTTTCCTCCAGGGTAACGAGCAGTACTTC.

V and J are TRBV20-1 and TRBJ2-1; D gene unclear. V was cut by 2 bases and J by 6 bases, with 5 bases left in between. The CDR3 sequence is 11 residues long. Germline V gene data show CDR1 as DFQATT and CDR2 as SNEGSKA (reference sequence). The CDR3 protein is CSARPGNEQFF. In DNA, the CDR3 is TGCAGTGCTAGACCCGGCAATGAGCAGTTCTTC.

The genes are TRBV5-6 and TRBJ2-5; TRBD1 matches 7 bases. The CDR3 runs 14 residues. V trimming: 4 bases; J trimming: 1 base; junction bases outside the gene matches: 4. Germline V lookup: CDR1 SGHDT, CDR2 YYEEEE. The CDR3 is CASSTGTAQETQYF. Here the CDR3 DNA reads TGTGCCAGCAGCACCGGGACAGCCCAAGAGACCCAGTACTTC.

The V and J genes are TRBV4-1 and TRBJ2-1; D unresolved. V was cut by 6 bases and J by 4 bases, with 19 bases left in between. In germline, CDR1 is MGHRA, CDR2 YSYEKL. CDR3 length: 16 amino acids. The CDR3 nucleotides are TGCGCCAGCAGTTGTAGAAGACGAGGTCGATACAATGAGCAGTTCTTC. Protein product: CASSCRRRGRYNEQFF.

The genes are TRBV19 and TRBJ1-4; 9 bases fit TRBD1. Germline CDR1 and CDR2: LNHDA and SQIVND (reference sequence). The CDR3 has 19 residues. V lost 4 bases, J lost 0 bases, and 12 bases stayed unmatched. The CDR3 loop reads CASSTWTGELGTTNEKLFF. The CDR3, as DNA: TGTGCCAGTAGTACATGGACAGGGGAATTGGGCACAACTAATGAAAAACTGTTTTTT.